This T cell receptor (beta chain) was retrieved from a study of shared clonotypes between healthy human individuals. V gave up 6 bases and J gave up 6 bases; unmatched junction bases: 17. This CDR3 has 18 amino acids. Germline V CDR1 and CDR2: SQVTM, ANQGSEA. Sorted-subset replicate PCRs used 150 to 200 ng of genomic DNA. This amount corresponded to 30,000 to 35,000 T cell genomes. The repertoire was sequenced with immunoSEQ multiplex PCR; TCRdb's copy has only in-frame clones and lacks some. This table has more than 2 million clones, approximately 94% appearing once. This clone was seen only once. CD45RO-negative, CCR7-positively selected cells formed the naive CD8 fraction, excluding terminally differentiated effector memory CD45RA+ cells.

The TCR was taken from a man in his late teens or twenties in good health. The chain employs TRBV29-1 and TRBJ2-2, with TRBD1 matching 12 bases. Source material: naive CD8+ T cells sorted from blood. CDR3 in DNA: TGCAGCGTGGCCGGGACAGGGGGCCCAGGAGAGGTCCCCGGGGAGCTGTTTTTT. Protein sequence: CSVAGTGGPGEVPGELFF.